What follows are 15 T cell receptor beta chains derived from one specimen sequenced in a study of blood T cell repertoires in COVID-19. The data were produced by immunoSEQ multiplex PCR, yet TCRdb's version contains in-frame clones alone and is incomplete. This sample has about 310,000 clones, with approximately 90% found just once. Input material: PBMCs or T cells enriched from blood (not recorded which). These receptors were taken from a woman in her thirties or forties who had recovered from COVID-19.

Details on this clone: Other DNA sequences in the same sample also yield this CDR3. This chain connects TRBV19 to TRBJ1-5, with D possibly TRBD1 on 5 matching bases. Trimming removed 3 bases from V and 6 bases from J, with 9 bases in between. Germline V gene data show CDR1 as LNHDA and CDR2 as SQIVND (reference sequence). The CDR3 length is 13 residues. CDR3 bases: TGTGCCAGTAGTATCGTCCAGGGTCAGCCCCAGCATTTT. It encodes CASSIVQGQPQHF.

The chain employs TRBV29-1 and TRBJ1-2; D may be TRBD1 (5 bases). V was clipped by 2 bases and J by 8 bases, with 15 bases between them. Germline loops: CDR1 SQVTM, CDR2 ANQGSEA. The CDR3 has 13 residues. CDR3 in amino acids: CSVELGPWWGYTF. CDR3 coding DNA: TGCAGCGTTGAACTGGGGCCATGGTGGGGCTACACCTTC.

The chain combines TRBV13 with TRBJ1-6, with D perhaps TRBD1 (5 bases). This CDR3 comprises 14 residues. In germline, CDR1 is PRHDT, CDR2 FYEKMQ (reference sequence). V dropped 0 bases and J dropped 5 bases, with 5 bases sitting between them. The CDR3 protein is CASSLGGDNSPLHF. The CDR3 DNA reads TGTGCCAGCAGCTTAGGAGGGGATAATTCACCCCTCCACTTT. The variable domain in full, with the rest retrieved from reference TRBV13 and TRBJ1-6, is AAGVIQSPRHLIKEKRETATLKCYPIPRHDTVYWYQQGPGQDPQFLISFYEKMQSDKGSIPDRFSAQQFSDYHSELNMSSLELGDSALYFCASSLGGDNSPLHFGNGTRLTVT.

The chain links TRBV7-9 to TRBJ2-1; 10 bases are shared with TRBD2. The CDR3 contains 17 residues. The V segment lost 1 base and the J segment 3 bases; nucleotides outside the gene matches: 6. Per the germline V gene, CDR1 is SEHNR and CDR2 is FQNEAQ (reference sequence). CDR3 amino acids: CASSLGWLAGVYNEQFF. The CDR3 nucleotides read TGTGCCAGCAGCTTAGGCTGGCTAGCGGGAGTCTACAATGAGCAGTTCTTC.

The rearrangement uses TRBV30 and TRBJ1-1; D might be TRBD1 (6 bases). Trimming left V 4 bases short and J 1 base short, with 10 bases between. The CDR3 totals 13 residues. Germline V gene lookup returns CDR1 GTSNPN and CDR2 SVGIG (reference sequence). DNA of the CDR3: TGTGCCTGGATCAAGACAGGGAACACTGAAGCTTTCTTT. Translation: CAWIKTGNTEAFF.

This chain links TRBV5-1 with TRBJ2-1; no reliable D call. This CDR3 contains 14 residues. CDR1 is SGHRS and CDR2 is YFSETQ in the germline V gene. V gave up 0 bases and J gave up 1 base, with 5 bases separating them. CDR3 sequence (DNA): TGCGCCAGCAGCTTGGAACAGTCCTACAATGAGCAGTTCTTC. It is translated as CASSLEQSYNEQFF. The variable domain in full, completed from reference TRBV5-1 and TRBJ2-1, reads KAGVTQTPRYLIKTRGQQVTLSCSPISGHRSVSWYQQTPGQGLQFLFEYFSETQRNKGNFPGRFSGRQFSNSRSEMNVSTLELGDSALYLCASSLEQSYNEQFFGPGTRLTVL.

This clone was recorded a few times. The chain uses TRBV7-2 and TRBJ2-3, with TRBD2 identical over 8 bases. The length of the CDR3 is 13 residues. The V segment lost 5 bases and the J segment 6 bases; nucleotides outside the gene matches: 4. Germline assignment: CDR1 SGHTA and CDR2 FQGNSA. CDR3 nucleotides: TGTGCCAGCAGCGGCGGGAGGAGGGATACGCAGTATTTT. Its translation is CASSGGRRDTQYF.

The gene calls are TRBV27 and TRBJ2-1, with D maybe TRBD2 (5 bases). The CDR3 length is 13 residues. The V gene lost 3 bases and the J gene lost 6 bases, with 9 bases spanning the gap. Germline assignment: CDR1 MNHEY and CDR2 SMNVEV (reference sequence). In DNA form, the CDR3 reads TGTGCCAGCAGTTTTCGAGAGGGCAATGAGCAGTTCTTC. It is translated as CASSFREGNEQFF.

CDR3 DNA: TGTGCCAGCAGCTTTCGGGACAGGGGCGGCGGCTACACCTTC. Its translation: CASSFRDRGGGYTF. This rearrangement joins TRBV7-2 to TRBJ1-2, with 10 positions matching TRBD1. This CDR3 contains 14 residues. V dropped 3 bases and J dropped 8; count of bases not matched to a gene: 6. Germline lookup yields CDR1 SGHTA and CDR2 FQGNSA.

The V call is TRBV4-2, the J call TRBJ2-5; 13 bases map to TRBD2. CDR1 and CDR2 (germline): LGHNA, YNFKEQ. CDR3 length: 15 residues. Germline trimming cut 4 bases from V and 3 bases from J; bases unmatched to any gene: 2. CDR3 sequence: CASSRGLAGEETQYF. CDR3 DNA: TGTGCCAGCAGCCGAGGACTAGCGGGAGAAGAGACCCAGTACTTC.

The V call is TRBV5-6, the J call TRBJ2-1; D remains unclear. The length of the CDR3 is 14 residues. The germline V and J ends were trimmed by 1 base and 4 bases, with 9 bases remaining between them. In germline, CDR1 is SGHDT, CDR2 YYEEEE. CDR3 sequence: CASSLMTGYNEQFF. CDR3 nucleotide sequence: TGTGCCAGCAGCTTGATGACGGGTTACAATGAGCAGTTCTTC.

The V gene is TRBV7-2, the J gene TRBJ1-6, with TRBD1 as a possible D gene (6 bases). The germline V and J ends were trimmed by 5 bases and 10 bases, with 12 bases remaining between them. CDR3 length: 13 amino acids. From germline, CDR1 is SGHTA and CDR2 FQGNSA. CDR3 residues: CASSLEGGSPLHF. Written as DNA, the CDR3 is TGTGCCAGCAGCCTCGAAGGGGGATCACCCCTCCACTTT.

This clone appeared a single time. The gene calls are TRBV6-2 or TRBV6-3 and TRBJ1-1; the D gene is possibly TRBD1 (5 bases). Trimming removed 3 bases from V and 4 bases from J, with 12 bases in between. The CDR3 runs 14 residues. Germline V gene sequence: CDR1 MNHEY, CDR2 SVGEGT. The CDR3 sequence is CASSYGQGITEAFF. The CDR3 nucleotides read TGTGCCAGCAGTTATGGGCAGGGAATCACTGAAGCTTTCTTT.

This clone was detected only once. The rearrangement joins TRBV19 to TRBJ2-7; 7 nucleotides align to TRBD1. The J segment lost 3 bases and the V segment lost 6 bases, leaving 8 bases of the junction unmatched. The CDR3 runs 14 residues. The germline V gene has CDR1 LNHDA and CDR2 SQIVND (reference sequence). CDR3 residues: CASSPGGDVYEQYF. CDR3 DNA sequence: TGTGCCAGTAGCCCAGGGGGTGACGTCTACGAGCAGTACTTC.

The CDR3 DNA reads TGTGCCAGCAGATGGGGGCAACAGCCCCAGCATTTT. This sequence encodes CASRWGQQPQHF. The chain employs TRBV2 and TRBJ1-5; perhaps TRBD1 as D (6 bases). CDR1 and CDR2 from the germline V gene are SNHLY and FYNNEI. The CDR3 has 12 amino acids. Between the trimmed V and J ends, which lost 6 bases and 7 bases, there was a span of 10 bases.